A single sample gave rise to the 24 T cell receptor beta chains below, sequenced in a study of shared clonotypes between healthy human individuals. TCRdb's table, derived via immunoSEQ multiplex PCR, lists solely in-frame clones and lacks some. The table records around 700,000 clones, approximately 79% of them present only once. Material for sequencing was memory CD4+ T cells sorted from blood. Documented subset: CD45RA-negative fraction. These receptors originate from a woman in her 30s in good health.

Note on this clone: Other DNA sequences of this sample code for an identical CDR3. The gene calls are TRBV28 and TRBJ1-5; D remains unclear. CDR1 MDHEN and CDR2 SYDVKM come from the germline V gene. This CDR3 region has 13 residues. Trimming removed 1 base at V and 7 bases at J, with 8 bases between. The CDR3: CASSLYPNQPQHF. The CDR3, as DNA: TGTGCCAGCAGTTTATATCCGAACCAGCCCCAGCATTTT. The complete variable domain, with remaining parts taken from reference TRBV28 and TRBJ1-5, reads DVKVTQSSRYLVKRTGEKVFLECVQDMDHENMFWYRQDPGLGLRLIYFSYDVKMKEKGDIPEGYSVSREKKERFSLILESASTNQTSMYLCASSLYPNQPQHFGDGTRLSIL.

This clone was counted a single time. CDR3 in DNA: TGTGCCAGCAGCCCATGGATCACCTCCTACGAGCAGTACTTC. It is translated as CASSPWITSYEQYF. This sequence joins TRBV7-8 and TRBJ2-7; no clear D gene. Trimming shortened V by 5 bases and J by 0 bases, and 11 bases separated the two germline ends. Germline CDR1 and CDR2: SGHVS and FQNEAQ. The CDR3 length is 14 residues.

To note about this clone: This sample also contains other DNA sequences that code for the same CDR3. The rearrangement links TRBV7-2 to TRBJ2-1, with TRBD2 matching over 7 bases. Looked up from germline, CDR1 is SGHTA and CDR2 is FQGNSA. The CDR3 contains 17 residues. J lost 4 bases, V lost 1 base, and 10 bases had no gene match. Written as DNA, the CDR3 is TGTGCCAGCAGCTTAGTTGGAGGAGGGGAGGGATACAATGAGCAGTTCTTC. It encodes CASSLVGGGEGYNEQFF.

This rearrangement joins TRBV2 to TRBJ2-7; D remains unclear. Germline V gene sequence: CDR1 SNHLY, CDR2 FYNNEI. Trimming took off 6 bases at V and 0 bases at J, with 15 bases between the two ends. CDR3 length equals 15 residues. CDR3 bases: TGTGCCAGCAGCTCAGGAGACTGGAGCTCCTACGAGCAGTACTTC. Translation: CASSSGDWSSYEQYF.

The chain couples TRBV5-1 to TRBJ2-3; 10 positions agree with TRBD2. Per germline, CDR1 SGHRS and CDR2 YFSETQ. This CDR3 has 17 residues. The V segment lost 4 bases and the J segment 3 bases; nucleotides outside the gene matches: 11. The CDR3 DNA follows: TGCGCCAGCAGCGTCCCTACGGCTAGCGGGAGTACAGATACGCAGTATTTT. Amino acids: CASSVPTASGSTDTQYF. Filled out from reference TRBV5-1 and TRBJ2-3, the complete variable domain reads KAGVTQTPRYLIKTRGQQVTLSCSPISGHRSVSWYQQTPGQGLQFLFEYFSETQRNKGNFPGRFSGRQFSNSRSEMNVSTLELGDSALYLCASSVPTASGSTDTQYFGPGTRLTVL.

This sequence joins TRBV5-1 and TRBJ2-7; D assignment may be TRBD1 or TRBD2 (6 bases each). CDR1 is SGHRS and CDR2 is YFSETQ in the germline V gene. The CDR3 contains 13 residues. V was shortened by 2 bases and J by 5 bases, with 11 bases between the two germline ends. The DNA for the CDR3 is TGCGCCAGCAGCTTTGCAGGGGAGGACGAGCAGTACTTC. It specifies CASSFAGEDEQYF.

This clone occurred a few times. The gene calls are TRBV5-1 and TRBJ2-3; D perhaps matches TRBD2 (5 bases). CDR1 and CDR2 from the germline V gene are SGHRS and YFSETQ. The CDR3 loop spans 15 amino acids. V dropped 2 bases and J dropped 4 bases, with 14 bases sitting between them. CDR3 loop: CASSLGHEGADTQYF. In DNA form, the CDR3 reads TGCGCCAGCAGCTTAGGCCACGAGGGAGCAGATACGCAGTATTTT.

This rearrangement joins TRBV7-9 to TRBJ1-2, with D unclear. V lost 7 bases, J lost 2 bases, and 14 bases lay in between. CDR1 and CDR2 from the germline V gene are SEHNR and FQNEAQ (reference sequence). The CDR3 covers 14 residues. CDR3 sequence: CASNRGKQNYGYTF. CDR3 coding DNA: TGTGCCAGCAACCGAGGAAAGCAGAACTATGGCTACACCTTC.

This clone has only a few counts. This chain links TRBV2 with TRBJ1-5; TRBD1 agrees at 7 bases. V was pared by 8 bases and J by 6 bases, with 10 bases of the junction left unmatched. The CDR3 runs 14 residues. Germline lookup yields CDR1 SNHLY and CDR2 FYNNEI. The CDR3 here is CASGKDRAGQPQHF. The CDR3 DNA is TGTGCCAGCGGAAAAGACAGGGCAGGTCAGCCCCAGCATTTT.

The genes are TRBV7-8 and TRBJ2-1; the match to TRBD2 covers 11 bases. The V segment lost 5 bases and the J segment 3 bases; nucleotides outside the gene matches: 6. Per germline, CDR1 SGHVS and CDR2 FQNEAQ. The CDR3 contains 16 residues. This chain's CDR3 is CASSPRTSGFYNEQFF. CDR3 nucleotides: TGTGCCAGCAGCCCCCGGACTAGCGGGTTCTACAATGAGCAGTTCTTC.

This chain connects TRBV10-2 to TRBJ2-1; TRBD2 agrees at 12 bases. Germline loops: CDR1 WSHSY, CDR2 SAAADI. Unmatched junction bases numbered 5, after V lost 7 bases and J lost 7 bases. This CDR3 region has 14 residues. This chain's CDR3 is CASTTGLAGNEQFF. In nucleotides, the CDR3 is TGCGCCAGCACTACGGGACTAGCGGGTAATGAGCAGTTCTTC.

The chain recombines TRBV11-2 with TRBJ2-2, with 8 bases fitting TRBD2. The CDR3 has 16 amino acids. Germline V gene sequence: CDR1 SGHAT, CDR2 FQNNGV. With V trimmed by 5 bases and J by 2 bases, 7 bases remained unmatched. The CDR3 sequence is CASSPRLAINTGELFF. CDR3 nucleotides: TGTGCCAGCAGCCCTCGACTAGCGATAAACACCGGGGAGCTGTTTTTT.

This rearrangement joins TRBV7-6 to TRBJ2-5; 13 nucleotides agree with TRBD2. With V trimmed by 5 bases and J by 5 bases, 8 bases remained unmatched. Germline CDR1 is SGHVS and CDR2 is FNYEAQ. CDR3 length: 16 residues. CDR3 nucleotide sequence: TGTGCCAGCAGCCAAGGACTAGCGGGAGCCAGGGAGACCCAGTACTTC. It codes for CASSQGLAGARETQYF.

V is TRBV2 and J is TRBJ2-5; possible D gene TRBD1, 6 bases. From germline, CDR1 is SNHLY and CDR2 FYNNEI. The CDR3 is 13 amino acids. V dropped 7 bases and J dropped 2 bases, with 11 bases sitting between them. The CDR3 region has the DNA TGTGCCAGCACCAGTACAGGGCAAGAGACCCAGTACTTC. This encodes CASTSTGQETQYF.

The CDR3 spells CASSTGVAGGVDEQFF. In DNA, the CDR3 is TGTGCCAGCAGCACCGGAGTAGCGGGAGGCGTAGATGAGCAGTTCTTC. V gene TRBV11-2 combines with J gene TRBJ2-1, with 10 bases lining up with TRBD2. The CDR3 is made up of 16 amino acids. J gave up 8 bases and V 5 bases, and 12 bases lay outside the gene matches. Germline loops: CDR1 SGHAT, CDR2 FQNNGV.

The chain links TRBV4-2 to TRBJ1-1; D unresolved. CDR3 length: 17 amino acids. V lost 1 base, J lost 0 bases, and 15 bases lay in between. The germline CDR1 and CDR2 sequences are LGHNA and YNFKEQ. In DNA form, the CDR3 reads TGTGCCAGCAGCCAAGTTAAGAACAGCTACATGAACACTGAAGCTTTCTTT. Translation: CASSQVKNSYMNTEAFF.

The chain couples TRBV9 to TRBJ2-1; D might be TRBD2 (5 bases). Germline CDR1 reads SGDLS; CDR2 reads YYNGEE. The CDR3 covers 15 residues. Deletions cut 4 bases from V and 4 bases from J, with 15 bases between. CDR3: CASSYLAGLYNEQFF. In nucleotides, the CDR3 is TGTGCCAGCAGCTACCTGGCGGGTCTATACAATGAGCAGTTCTTC.

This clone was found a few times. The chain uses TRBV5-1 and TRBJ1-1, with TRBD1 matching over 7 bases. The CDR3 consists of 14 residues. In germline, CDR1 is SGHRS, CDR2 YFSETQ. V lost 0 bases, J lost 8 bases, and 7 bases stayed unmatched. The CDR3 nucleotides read TGCGCCAGCAGCTTGGGGCAGGGGGTTAGGGAAGCTTTCTTT. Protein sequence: CASSLGQGVREAFF.

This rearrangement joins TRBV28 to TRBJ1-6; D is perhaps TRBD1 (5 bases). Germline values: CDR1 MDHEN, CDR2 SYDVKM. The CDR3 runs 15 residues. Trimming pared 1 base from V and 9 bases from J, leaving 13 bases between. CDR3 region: CASSLFGGDGSPLHF. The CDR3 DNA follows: TGTGCCAGCAGTTTATTTGGAGGGGACGGTTCACCCCTCCACTTT. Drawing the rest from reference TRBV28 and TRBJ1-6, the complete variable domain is DVKVTQSSRYLVKRTGEKVFLECVQDMDHENMFWYRQDPGLGLRLIYFSYDVKMKEKGDIPEGYSVSREKKERFSLILESASTNQTSMYLCASSLFGGDGSPLHFGNGTRLTVT.

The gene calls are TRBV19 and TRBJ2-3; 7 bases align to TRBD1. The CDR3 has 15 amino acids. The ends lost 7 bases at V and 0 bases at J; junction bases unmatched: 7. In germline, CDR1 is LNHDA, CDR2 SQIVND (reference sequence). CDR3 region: CASMDRHRSTDTQYF. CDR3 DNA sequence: TGTGCCAGTATGGACAGGCACCGTAGCACAGATACGCAGTATTTT.

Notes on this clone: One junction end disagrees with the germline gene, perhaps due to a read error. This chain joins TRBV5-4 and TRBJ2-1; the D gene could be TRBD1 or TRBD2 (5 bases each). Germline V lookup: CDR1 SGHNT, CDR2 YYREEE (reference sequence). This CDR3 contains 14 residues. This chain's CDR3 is CASSLGVPPDEQFF. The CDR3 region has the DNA TGTGCCAGCAGTTTGGGGGTACCCCCGGATGAGCAGTTCTTC.

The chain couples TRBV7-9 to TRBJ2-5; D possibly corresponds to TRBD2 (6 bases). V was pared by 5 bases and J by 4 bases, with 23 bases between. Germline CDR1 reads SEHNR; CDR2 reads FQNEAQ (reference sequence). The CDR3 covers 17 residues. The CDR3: CASSTSEDGRSGETQYF. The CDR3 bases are TGTGCCAGCAGCACTTCGGAGGACGGGAGATCTGGAGAGACCCAGTACTTC. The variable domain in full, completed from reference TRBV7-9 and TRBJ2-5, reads DTGVSQNPRHKITKRGQNVTFRCDPISEHNRLYWYRQTLGQGPEFLTYFQNEAQLEKSRLLSDRFSAERPKGSFSTLEIQRTEQGDSAMYLCASSTSEDGRSGETQYFGPGTRLLVL.

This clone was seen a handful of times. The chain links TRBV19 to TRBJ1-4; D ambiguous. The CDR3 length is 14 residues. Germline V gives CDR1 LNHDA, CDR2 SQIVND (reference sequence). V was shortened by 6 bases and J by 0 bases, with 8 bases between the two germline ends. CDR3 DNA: TGTGCCAGTAGCCGGCCCACAACTAATGAAAAACTGTTTTTT. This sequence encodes CASSRPTTNEKLFF.

The CDR3 nucleotides read TGTGCCAGCAGCTTAGAACTAGCGGCCACAGATACGCAGTATTTT. Translating gives CASSLELAATDTQYF. The rearrangement uses TRBV13 and TRBJ2-3; 8 bases are a match to TRBD2. The length of the CDR3 is 15 residues. From germline, CDR1 is PRHDT and CDR2 FYEKMQ (reference sequence). V shed 1 base, J shed 2 bases, and the junction held 2 bases outside the gene matches.